This entry describes one T cell receptor beta chain. What it binds is unknown. A TCRbeta library incorporating unique molecular identifiers was prepared. Each CDR3 protein is one row after TCRdb ran MiXCR on the PCR reads. The sample records 90,000 to 130,000 distinct CDR3 sequences, under 13% being singletons. These data come from a study of T-cell reconstitution after alpha-beta-depleted transplantation in children. Study-level findings and limits: Expanded graft clones, several hundred of them, were reportedly the source of alpha-beta T cells about two months after transplant. Among T cells one year after transplant, newly produced cells accounted for most counts and diversity. There were some patients whose high TCRbeta diversity at day 60 came from surviving recipient T cells and thymic progenitors.

The CDR3 sequence is 16 residues long. Trimming shortened V by 7 bases and J by 5 bases, and 23 bases separated the two germline ends. Germline V gives CDR1 SGHRS, CDR2 YFSETQ. The material was PBMCs, obtained before TCRalphabeta/CD19-depleted stem cell transplant. The chain is built from TRBV5-1 and TRBJ2-3, with a weak D call TRBD1 (5 bases). This sequence was found in a boy aged 2 to 10 with acute lymphoblastic leukemia, due to receive a stem cell transplant. The DNA for the CDR3 is TGCGCCAGCGCCAACAGTGGACACCCGGGTAGAGATACGCAGTATTTT. Amino acid sequence: CASANSGHPGRDTQYF.